Reported below is one T cell receptor beta chain. Per the germline V gene, CDR1 is LGHDT and CDR2 is YNNKEL (reference sequence). The CDR3 runs to 13 residues. Trimming removed 0 bases from V and 7 bases from J, with 9 bases in between. This entry belongs to a study of blood T cell repertoires in COVID-19. Looking at the study overall: The United States, Italy and Spain supplied acute and convalescent COVID-19 samples. Sources were T cells, B-cell-depleted T cells, or PBMCs; the material itself was cDNA or gDNA.

Sequenced by immunoSEQ multiplex PCR; TCRdb stores in-frame clones only, minus some. The data show roughly 160,000 clones, roughly 87% seen once. Adults between about 18 and 95 years of age took part from under 30 US areas. Sequencing was carried out using PBMCs or T cells enriched from blood (not recorded which). The receptor was isolated from a woman between 50 and 59 years old who had recovered from COVID-19. The chain combines TRBV3-1 (or the pseudogene TRBV3-2) with TRBJ1-1; weak D call: TRBD1 (6 bases). In nucleotides, the CDR3 is TGTGCCAGCAGCCAAGAGCACAGGGATGAAGCTTTCTTT. Translating it yields CASSQEHRDEAFF.